This T cell receptor (beta chain) was documented in a study of CXCR3-negative and CXCR3-positive naive CD8 T cells. UMI-labeled TRB cDNA libraries were prepared by 5' RACE. Each CDR3 protein gets one entry in TCRdb, which reprocessed the 5' RACE reads and gives no DNA. Here the sample table reports 40,000 to 45,000 distinct CDR3 sequences. General study points: Cryopreserved PBMCs had partly decreased CXCR3 expression; fresh PBMCs were used in most assays.

In the case of this clonotype: Antigen unknown.

The sequence was obtained from a human donor in good health. Some clones in this sample may be carry-over from other donors' samples. The sample comprised memory CD8+ T cells from blood.

CDR3 region: CASSAIRGIGSNYGYTF. This chain uses TRBV7-9 with TRBJ1-2; the TCRdb D gene call, TRBD1, has no DNA to confirm it. The CDR3 spans 17 residues. Germline CDR1 reads SEHNR; CDR2 reads FQNEAQ (reference sequence).